The 30 T cell receptor beta chains reported below all come from one sample, sequenced in a study of molecular identifiers for immune sequencing clone quantification. From the PCR reads, TCRdb called clonotypes with MiXCR, one entry per CDR3 protein. The data show about 320,000 distinct CDR3 sequences, 20% to 25% seen once. The sample was naive CD8+ T cells from blood, with Jurkat cell RNA spiked in. Sample subset: FACS-sorted CD8+CD4-CCR7+CD45RA+ naive T cells. The receptors here all came from a human donor in good health. Some libraries in this study had Jurkat cell RNA spiked in.

The chain couples TRBV9 to TRBJ2-3, with 8 bases identical to TRBD2. The CDR3 covers 16 residues. The V and J ends lost 0 bases and 5 bases, in that order; junction bases with no gene match: 8. Germline loops: CDR1 SGDLS, CDR2 YYNGEE. The CDR3 DNA reads as TGTGCCAGCAGCGTAGCCGGGGCGGGGGGTGGAGATACGCAGTATTTT. Translating gives CASSVAGAGGGDTQYF.

In regard to this clonotype: It may be a read error: a sequence one base away is much more abundant. The CDR3 protein is CAGSSSGQGFWEQYF. CDR3 bases: TGTGCCGGCAGTTCCTCGGGACAGGGGTTTTGGGAGCAGTACTTC. The rearrangement uses TRBV6-2 or TRBV6-3 and TRBJ2-7, with 10 bases fitting TRBD1. This CDR3 comprises 15 residues. Germline CDR1 reads MNHEY; CDR2 reads SVGEGT.

This clonotype was seen only a few times. The chain links TRBV9 to TRBJ2-3; 11 nucleotides agree with TRBD2. V was pared by 4 bases and J by 2 bases, with 6 bases of the junction left unmatched. Germline V CDR1 and CDR2: SGDLS, YYNGEE. There are 16 residues in the CDR3. For the CDR3, the DNA is TGTGCCAGCAGCTACGCTAGCGGGGGGATCACAGATACGCAGTATTTT. Its protein is CASSYASGGITDTQYF.

This clonotype came up many times. V gene TRBV19 combines with J gene TRBJ2-7; 11 nucleotides align to TRBD2. After removal of 3 bases from V and 4 bases from J, the junction contained 5 bases not matched to a gene. The CDR3 runs 15 residues. CDR1 is LNHDA, CDR2 SQIVND, per germline (reference sequence). The CDR3 nucleotides are TGTGCCAGTAGTATCAGACTAGCGGGAAGATACGAGCAGTACTTC. Translating gives CASSIRLAGRYEQYF. Together with reference TRBV19 and TRBJ2-7, the CDR3 gives the full variable domain: DGGITQSPKYLFRKEGQNVTLSCEQNLNHDAMYWYRQDPGQGLRLIYYSQIVNDFQKGDIAEGYSVSREKKESFPLTVTSAQKNPTAFYLCASSIRLAGRYEQYFGPGTRLTVT.

This clonotype was counted many times. The V call is TRBV28, the J call TRBJ2-1; D call uncertain. The CDR3 covers 12 residues. Per germline, CDR1 MDHEN and CDR2 SYDVKM. The ends were cut back, 6 bases at V and 10 bases at J, with 13 bases in the middle. The CDR3 nucleotides are TGTGCCAGCAGCCCCCATAGGGTAGAGCAGTTCTTC. Protein: CASSPHRVEQFF.

The chain joins TRBV25-1 to TRBJ2-7, with 7 nucleotides matching TRBD1. V dropped 4 bases and J dropped 7; count of bases not matched to a gene: 13. Germline V gives CDR1 MGHDK, CDR2 SYGVNS. CDR3 length equals 15 residues. The CDR3 loop is CASSVFMDRPREQYF. The CDR3 coding sequence is TGTGCCAGCAGTGTATTTATGGACAGGCCACGGGAGCAGTACTTC.

This clonotype was seen just once. This could be a read error, since a much larger clone is one nucleotide away. This rearrangement joins TRBV12-3 or TRBV12-4 to TRBJ1-5, with D hard to call. The CDR3 length is 19 residues. The CDR3 DNA reads TGTGCCAGCAGTCCGACCCGACCGGGCATCACCGATAGCAATCAGTCCCAGCATTTT. This encodes CASSPTRPGITDSNQSQHF.

This clonotype was counted many times. This chain links TRBV7-9 with TRBJ2-6, with unresolved D. The CDR3 runs 16 residues. Germline assignment: CDR1 SEHNR and CDR2 FQNEAQ (reference sequence). Trimming stripped 1 base from V and 0 bases from J, with 7 bases between. CDR3 in amino acids: CASSLDWGSGANVLTF. The CDR3 DNA follows: TGTGCCAGCAGCTTAGACTGGGGCTCTGGGGCCAACGTCCTGACTTTC.

The V and J genes are TRBV6-5 and TRBJ2-1, with 8 bases that match TRBD2. In germline, CDR1 is MNHEY, CDR2 SVGAGI. CDR3 length: 15 amino acids. The V gene end was trimmed by 6 bases and the J gene end by 6 bases; junction bases not matched to a gene: 10. The CDR3 here is CASRTRGGMSNEQFF. The CDR3 nucleotides are TGTGCCAGCAGGACCCGGGGGGGCATGTCCAATGAGCAGTTCTTC.

J is TRBJ2-2 and V is TRBV7-6; 8 bases match TRBD2. The ends lost 3 bases at V and 5 bases at J; junction bases unmatched: 8. The germline V gene encodes CDR1 SGHVS and CDR2 FNYEAQ. The CDR3 sequence is 16 residues long. DNA of the CDR3: TGTGCCAGCAGCTTCACGGGACGGGGGGGAACCGGGGAGCTGTTTTTT. This gives the protein CASSFTGRGGTGELFF.

Ten or more counts support this clonotype. The chain recombines TRBV28 with TRBJ2-7, with 9 bases that match TRBD1. The CDR3 is 15 residues long. CDR1 and CDR2 (germline): MDHEN, SYDVKM. The V gene end was trimmed by 6 bases and the J gene end by 2 bases; junction bases not matched to a gene: 8. This CDR3 is CASSLRTGVTYEQYF. Here the CDR3 DNA reads TGTGCCAGCAGCCTTCGGACAGGGGTGACCTACGAGCAGTACTTC.

This clonotype was picked up many times. The rearrangement joins TRBV19 to TRBJ2-6, with D tentatively TRBD2 (6 bases). The CDR3 consists of 18 residues. The V end lost 0 bases, the J end lost 3 bases, and 15 bases lay between the germline ends. Germline assignment: CDR1 LNHDA and CDR2 SQIVND (reference sequence). The CDR3 reads CASSIELASSLGANVLTF. For the CDR3, the DNA is TGTGCCAGTAGTATAGAACTAGCTTCTTCCCTTGGGGCCAACGTCCTGACTTTC.

In regard to this clonotype: Given a much more abundant clone one base away, this may be a read error. The V and J genes are TRBV28 and TRBJ1-5; no reliable D call. Trimming pared 6 bases from V and 4 bases from J, leaving 19 bases between. The CDR3 covers 16 residues. Germline V CDR1 and CDR2: MDHEN, SYDVKM. The DNA of the CDR3 is TGTGCCAGCAGCCGACCCACCTCGGGTAGTAATCAGCCCCAGCATTTT. Translation gives CASSRPTSGSNQPQHF.

For this clonotype: Being one base from a much bigger clone, this may be a read error. The V call is TRBV7-9, the J call TRBJ1-2; 7 bases line up with TRBD1. There are 15 residues in the CDR3. CDR1 is SEHNR, CDR2 FQNEAQ, per germline (reference sequence). The CDR3 DNA sequence: TGTGCCAGCAGCCCGCGGGACAGAACTAACTGTGGCTACACCTTC. This encodes CASSPRDRTNCGYTF.

Only a few counts were recorded for this clonotype. The chain carries TRBV5-6 and TRBJ2-7; a possible D gene is TRBD1 (6 bases). Germline V gives CDR1 SGHDT, CDR2 YYEEEE. Deletions cut 7 bases from V and 1 base from J, with 18 bases between. The CDR3 totals 15 residues. The CDR3 spells CASHGQTAASYEQYF. For the CDR3, the DNA is TGTGCCAGCCACGGACAGACCGCCGCTTCCTACGAGCAGTACTTC. Variable domain in full (rest from reference TRBV5-6 and TRBJ2-7): DAGVTQSPTHLIKTRGQQVTLRCSPKSGHDTVSWYQQALGQGPQFIFQYYEEEERQRGNFPDRFSGHQFPNYSSELNVNALLLGDSALYLCASHGQTAASYEQYFGPGTRLTVT.

This clonotype was observed at least ten times. The chain employs TRBV13 and TRBJ2-5; 7 nucleotides align to TRBD1. CDR3 length: 14 amino acids. The J segment lost 1 base and the V segment lost 5 bases, leaving 4 bases of the junction unmatched. Germline CDR1 is PRHDT and CDR2 is FYEKMQ (reference sequence). The CDR3 DNA reads TGTGCCAGCAGCACCCGACAGGGCCAAGAGACCCAGTACTTC. Translation gives CASSTRQGQETQYF.

On this clonotype itself: A read error may explain this, as a much larger clone is one base away. The chain employs TRBV7-6 and TRBJ2-5, with 7 bases matching TRBD2. This CDR3 has 12 amino acids. Trimming cost V 5 bases and J 10 bases; bases outside gene matches: 7. Per the germline V gene, CDR1 is SGHVS and CDR2 is FNYEAQ. The chain's CDR3 is CASSPVPGGQYF. CDR3 nucleotide sequence: TGTGCCAGCAGCCCGGTCCCGGGGGGCCAGTACTTC.

This clonotype was detected only once. Since a much larger clone is just one base distant, this may be a read error. The chain links TRBV12-3 or TRBV12-4 to TRBJ2-5; 7 nucleotides agree with TRBD2. V lost 6 bases to trimming and J lost 8 bases; unmatched junction nucleotides: 12. The length of the CDR3 is 14 residues. CDR3 region: CASREASGGATQYF. The CDR3 DNA reads as TGTGCCAGCAGGGAAGCGTCGGGGGGTGCAACCCAGTACTTC.

This clonotype was counted ten times or more. V is TRBV6-5 and J is TRBJ2-3, with D possibly called TRBD1 or TRBD2 (5 bases each). CDR3 length: 16 residues. The ends were cut back, 0 bases at V and 2 bases at J, with 12 bases in the middle. CDR1 is MNHEY and CDR2 is SVGAGI in the germline V gene. CDR3 amino acids: CASSYSSEQVTDTQYF. The CDR3 DNA sequence: TGTGCCAGCAGTTACTCTAGCGAACAGGTCACAGATACGCAGTATTTT.

A remark on this clonotype: A single base separates this from a much larger clone, so it may be a read error. The conserved phenylalanine or tryptophan is not found at the CDR3 terminus, so this likely reflects a read error. This chain uses TRBV13 with TRBJ1-4; D unresolved. The CDR3 consists of 14 residues. CDR1 PRHDT and CDR2 FYEKMQ come from the germline V gene (reference sequence). V was shortened by 3 bases and J by 8 bases, with 13 bases between the two germline ends. CDR3 sequence (DNA): TGTGCCAGCAGCTTTTCGGTAGGGCGAGAAAAACTGTTTCTT. Translation: CASSFSVGREKLFL.

This clonotype was observed at least ten times. The chain uses TRBV5-4 and TRBJ2-3; D might be TRBD1 or TRBD2, each matching 5 bases. The CDR3 consists of 15 residues. Germline V CDR1 and CDR2: SGHNT, YYREEE (reference sequence). V was pared by 5 bases and J by 5 bases, with 18 bases between. The CDR3 DNA reads as TGTGCCAGCAGAGAGTCGGGACGGGCTTTAGATACGCAGTATTTT. Protein sequence: CASRESGRALDTQYF.

In its sample, this clonotype was seen many times. The V gene is TRBV7-9, the J gene TRBJ1-5; 10 bases line up with TRBD1. CDR1 and CDR2 from the germline V gene are SEHNR and FQNEAQ (reference sequence). V shed 5 bases and J 5 bases; nucleotides not matched to a gene: 9. The CDR3 contains 16 residues. CDR3 region: CASSTDRGLNYQPQHF. The CDR3 coding sequence is TGTGCCAGCAGCACCGACAGGGGGCTTAATTATCAGCCCCAGCATTTT.

As concerns this clonotype: Compared with germline, one end of the junction differs, possibly owing to a read error. This sequence joins TRBV13 and TRBJ2-2; 8 bases are shared with TRBD2. Germline V gene data show CDR1 as PRHDT and CDR2 as FYEKMQ (reference sequence). The CDR3 runs to 15 residues. The CDR3 loop reads CASSSAGVDTGGLFF. CDR3 nucleotide sequence: TGTGCCAGCAGCTCAGCGGGAGTTGACACCGGGGGGCTGTTTTTT.

Concerning this clonotype itself: With a much larger clone just one base away, this may be a read error. The gene calls are TRBV9 and TRBJ2-3; D is perhaps TRBD2 (5 bases). The V gene lost 0 bases and the J gene lost 8 bases, with 13 bases spanning the gap. The germline CDR1 and CDR2 sequences are SGDLS and YYNGEE. The CDR3 loop spans 14 amino acids. This CDR3 is CASSVASYGGTQYF. The CDR3 bases are TGTGCCAGCAGCGTAGCATCGTATGGAGGTACGCAGTATTTT.

This clonotype has a count of ten or more. In nucleotides, the CDR3 is TGTGCCAGCAGCCCCGGGGGACGGGTTAGTCTCTCTGGGGCCAACGTCCTGACTTTC. Amino acid sequence: CASSPGGRVSLSGANVLTF. The chain joins TRBV7-6 to TRBJ2-6, with D perhaps TRBD2 (6 bases). This CDR3 comprises 19 residues. In germline, CDR1 is SGHVS, CDR2 FNYEAQ. V lost 5 bases and J lost 0, with 20 bases in between.

This clonotype has more than one count but fewer than ten. J is TRBJ2-1 and V is TRBV27, with D perhaps TRBD1 or TRBD2 (5 bases each). The CDR3 sequence is 13 residues long. With 4 bases removed from V and 10 bases from J, the gap between germline ends came to 14 bases. Germline values: CDR1 MNHEY, CDR2 SMNVEV (reference sequence). The CDR3 here is CASSWTATVEQFF. CDR3 sequence (DNA): TGTGCCAGCAGTTGGACTGCGACAGTCGAGCAGTTCTTC.

This clonotype was seen repeatedly, ten times or more. The chain joins TRBV2 to TRBJ2-7; 8 nucleotides match TRBD2. Germline loops: CDR1 SNHLY, CDR2 FYNNEI. This CDR3 spans 15 amino acids. J was trimmed by 2 bases and V by 5 bases; bases with no gene match: 8. The CDR3: CASSRESGSPYEQYF. CDR3 sequence (DNA): TGTGCCAGCAGTCGCGAGAGCGGGAGCCCCTACGAGCAGTACTTC.

This clonotype was counted many times. The genes are TRBV5-8 and TRBJ1-4; 8 nucleotides align to TRBD1. The ends lost 4 bases at V and 8 bases at J; junction bases unmatched: 10. The germline V gene encodes CDR1 SGHTS and CDR2 YDEGEE. The CDR3 is 15 amino acids. Here the CDR3 DNA reads TGTGCCAGCAGCCTGGAGGACAGGGTGGAAGAAAAACTGTTTTTT. This codes for CASSLEDRVEEKLFF.

The chain combines TRBV10-1 with TRBJ2-7; D unresolved. Germline lookup yields CDR1 WNHNN and CDR2 SYGVQD (reference sequence). With 6 bases removed from V and 1 base from J, the gap between germline ends came to 16 bases. The CDR3 consists of 15 residues. The CDR3 sequence: CASRWLDMDSYEQYF. DNA of the CDR3: TGCGCCAGCAGATGGCTGGATATGGATTCCTACGAGCAGTACTTC.

The J gene is TRBJ2-7, the V gene TRBV20-1, with D perhaps matching TRBD1 or TRBD2 (6 bases each). The germline V gene encodes CDR1 DFQATT and CDR2 SNEGSKA (reference sequence). This CDR3 is 13 amino acids long. The V end was cut by 3 bases, the J end by 5 bases, with 14 bases between. CDR3 sequence: CSARARGLHEQYF. The CDR3, as DNA: TGCAGTGCTAGGGCCCGGGGGCTACACGAGCAGTACTTC.